This T cell receptor beta chain was captured by sequencing in a study of T-cell reconstitution after alpha-beta-depleted transplantation in children. Germline CDR1 is SGHRS and CDR2 is YFSETQ. There are 13 residues in the CDR3. The V and J ends lost 1 base and 8 bases respectively, with 10 bases between them. Concerning this clonotype: Its specificity is not known.

Preparation of the TCRbeta library used unique molecular identifiers. TCRdb processed the PCR reads anew with MiXCR; each CDR3 protein has one entry. The repertoire has about 580,000 distinct CDR3 sequences, about a quarter of them found once; the top ten carry 36%. Study findings and constraints: At day 60, the high TCRbeta diversity found in some patients originated from recipient T cells and thymic progenitors that had survived. One year post-transplant, T-cell counts and diversity were largely derived from T cells produced anew.

This TCR was sampled from a boy in the first two years of life with Wiskott-Aldrich syndrome, due to receive a stem cell transplant. The chain links TRBV5-1 to TRBJ2-1; D is unclear. Here the sequenced sample was PBMCs, taken before TCRalphabeta/CD19-depleted stem cell transplant. CDR3: CASSLTGWDEQFF. For the CDR3, the DNA is TGCGCCAGCAGCTTGACCGGGTGGGATGAGCAGTTCTTC.